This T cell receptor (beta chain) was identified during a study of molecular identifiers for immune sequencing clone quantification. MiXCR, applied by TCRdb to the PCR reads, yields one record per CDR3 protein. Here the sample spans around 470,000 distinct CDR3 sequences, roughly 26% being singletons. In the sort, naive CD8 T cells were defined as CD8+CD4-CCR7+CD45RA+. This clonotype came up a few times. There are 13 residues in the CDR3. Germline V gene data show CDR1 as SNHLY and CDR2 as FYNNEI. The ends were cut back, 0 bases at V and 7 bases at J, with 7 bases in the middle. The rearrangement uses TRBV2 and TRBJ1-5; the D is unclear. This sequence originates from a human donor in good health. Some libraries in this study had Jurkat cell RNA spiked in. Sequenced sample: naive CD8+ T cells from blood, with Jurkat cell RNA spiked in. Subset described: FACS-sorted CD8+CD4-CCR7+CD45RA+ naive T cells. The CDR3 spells CASSEALRQPQHF. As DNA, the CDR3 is TGTGCCAGCAGTGAAGCGCTTCGGCAGCCCCAGCATTTT.